This T cell receptor beta chain came from a study of shared clonotypes between healthy human individuals. The study, taken as a whole, reports: Memory subsets had estimated richness that was generally smaller than that of naive subsets.

The protocol was immunoSEQ multiplex PCR, while the TCRdb copy is restricted to in-frame clones and leaves out a portion. The data hold 190,000 or so clones, with over 50% observed a single time. Concerning this clone: The antigen remains undetermined.

Specimen: memory CD4+ T cells sorted from blood. Subset: CD45RA-negative fraction. The receptor's source is a man aged 30 to 45 in good health.

The CDR3 loop is CASRWGTGSYEQYF. CDR3 bases: TGTGCCAGCAGATGGGGGACAGGATCCTACGAGCAGTACTTC. The chain employs TRBV11-2 and TRBJ2-7; 8 bases are shared with TRBD1. Germline V CDR1 and CDR2: SGHAT, FQNNGV. The CDR3 consists of 14 residues. With V trimmed by 6 bases and J by 1 base, 5 bases remained unmatched.